This TCR beta chain was recovered during a study of blood T cell repertoires in COVID-19. The CDR3 is 13 residues long. Trimming stripped 6 bases from V and 3 bases from J, with 11 bases between. Germline loops: CDR1 SGHDT, CDR2 YYEEEE. This clone was seen only once. Libraries were prepared by immunoSEQ multiplex PCR; TCRdb keeps only in-frame clonotypes and omits some of them. The table records 100,000 or so clones, around 72% of them present only once. The sample taken for sequencing was peripheral blood. This sequence was found in an elderly woman with acute or convalescent COVID-19. The chain couples TRBV5-6 to TRBJ2-3; D gene unclear. DNA for the CDR3: TGTGCCAGCAACCTACAGCCAACAGATACGCAGTATTTT. Amino acid sequence: CASNLQPTDTQYF.